The entry below describes one T cell receptor (beta chain). Antigen unknown. The data were produced by immunoSEQ multiplex PCR, yet TCRdb's version contains in-frame clones alone and is incomplete. The sample yields 55,000 to 85,000 clones, about 89% seen once. Germline values: CDR1 MNHNY, CDR2 SVGAGI (reference sequence). The CDR3 has 13 residues. V was pared by 0 bases and J by 1 base, with 3 bases between. These data are taken from a study of graft-versus-host responses after intestinal transplantation. The sequences come from unstimulated CD8+ T cells sorted from spleen or lymph node cells, collected before intestinal transplant. This TCR derives from a human donor who received an intestinal transplant. This chain uses TRBV6-6 with TRBJ1-1; D not certain. In nucleotides, the CDR3 is TGTGCCAGCAGTTACTCGGCGAACACTGAAGCTTTCTTT. Translating gives CASSYSANTEAFF.